Below are 12 T cell receptor beta chains sequenced from a single sample in a study of blood T cell repertoires in COVID-19 (TCRdb year 2020). Preparation of the library involved the immunoSEQ multiplex PCR assay. As stored in TCRdb, this immuneACCESS dataset retains in-frame rearrangements with V and J assigned. A fraction of the clones does not appear; measured against another copy, unresolved V genes explain less than half of the discrepancy, and the remainder lacks a known reason. The sample has 55,000 to 65,000 clones on record, around 92% of them singletons. The ten largest clonotypes hold about 9.1% of the sample. Sample: peripheral blood. The receptors originated from a human donor in a cohort sampled during active COVID-19.

The chain employs TRBV28 and TRBJ1-5, with D possibly matching TRBD1 (5 bases). The CDR3 spans 14 residues. V lost 2 bases and J 6 bases, leaving 11 bases between the germline ends. Germline V lookup: CDR1 MDHEN, CDR2 SYDVKM. The CDR3 reads CASSLMGGVQPQHF. The CDR3 DNA reads as TGTGCCAGCAGTTTAATGGGGGGGGTTCAGCCCCAGCATTTT. The whole variable domain, filled in from reference TRBV28 and TRBJ1-5, reads DVKVTQSSRYLVKRTGEKVFLECVQDMDHENMFWYRQDPGLGLRLIYFSYDVKMKEKGDIPEGYSVSREKKERFSLILESASTNQTSMYLCASSLMGGVQPQHFGDGTRLSIL.

The rearrangement uses TRBV9 and TRBJ2-7; no firm D call. From germline, CDR1 is SGDLS and CDR2 YYNGEE. The V and J ends lost 4 bases and 2 bases respectively, with 4 bases between them. CDR3 size: 11 residues. The CDR3 loop is CASSLAYEQYF. DNA for the CDR3: TGTGCCAGCAGCCTCGCCTACGAGCAGTACTTC.

V gene TRBV6-2 or TRBV6-3 combines with J gene TRBJ2-1, with 8 nucleotides matching TRBD1. Germline values: CDR1 MNHEY, CDR2 SVGEGT. J gave up 10 bases and V 1 base, and 9 bases lay outside the gene matches. The CDR3 runs 15 residues. CDR3 residues: CASSYYAGGIGEQFF. The CDR3 DNA follows: TGTGCCAGCAGTTACTATGCAGGGGGCATCGGGGAGCAGTTCTTC.

This chain links TRBV10-3 with TRBJ2-3, with 13 bases fitting TRBD2. The CDR3 totals 18 residues. Per the germline V gene, CDR1 is ENHRY and CDR2 is SYGVKD. V lost 2 bases and J lost 1; bases outside the gene matches: 6. Written as DNA, the CDR3 is TGTGCCATCAGTGAGCCCGGACTAGCGGGAGTGGGCACAGATACGCAGTATTTT. Translation gives CAISEPGLAGVGTDTQYF.

The chain employs TRBV2 and TRBJ2-1, with D uncertain. CDR3 length: 14 residues. Germline lookup yields CDR1 SNHLY and CDR2 FYNNEI. V was clipped by 4 bases and J by 1 base, with 8 bases between them. The CDR3 reads CASSVARSYNEQFF. As DNA, the CDR3 is TGTGCCAGCAGTGTTGCCAGGTCCTACAATGAGCAGTTCTTC.

The rearrangement joins TRBV15 to TRBJ1-2, with a tentative D call TRBD1 (5 bases). With 0 bases removed from V and 4 bases from J, the gap between germline ends came to 12 bases. Germline assignment: CDR1 LNHNV and CDR2 YYDKDF (reference sequence). The CDR3 has 15 residues. The CDR3 loop reads CATSRDRARTYGYTF. The DNA for the CDR3 is TGTGCCACCAGCAGAGACAGGGCGAGGACCTATGGCTACACCTTC.

This chain connects TRBV29-1 to TRBJ2-1; D might be TRBD1 (5 bases). There are 16 residues in the CDR3. Germline CDR1 is SQVTM and CDR2 is ANQGSEA. V dropped 6 bases and J dropped 0 bases, with 18 bases sitting between them. This chain's CDR3 is CSVTSLGRSSYNEQFF. DNA for the CDR3: TGCAGCGTGACCTCCCTGGGGCGGAGCTCCTACAATGAGCAGTTCTTC.

The V gene is TRBV18, the J gene TRBJ1-2; D gene unclear. This CDR3 has 12 residues. Trimming took off 4 bases at V and 4 bases at J, with 7 bases between the two ends. Germline CDR1 KGHSH, CDR2 LQKENI. The CDR3 protein is CASSHEGYGYTF. In DNA form, the CDR3 reads TGTGCCAGCTCACATGAGGGCTATGGCTACACCTTC.

This clone was seen once. The CDR3 protein is CASSQGDYEQYF. In DNA, the CDR3 is TGTGCCAGCAGCCAAGGAGACTACGAGCAGTACTTC. V and J are TRBV3-1 (or the pseudogene TRBV3-2) and TRBJ2-7; D gene ambiguous. Per the germline V gene, CDR1 is LGHDT and CDR2 is YNNKEL (reference sequence). The V end lost 1 base, the J end lost 3 bases, and 4 bases lay between the germline ends. The length of the CDR3 is 12 residues.

V gene TRBV27 combines with J gene TRBJ2-7; weak D call: TRBD2 (6 bases). The germline gives CDR1 MNHEY, CDR2 SMNVEV (reference sequence). The CDR3 extends over 14 amino acids. V was clipped by 7 bases and J by 3 bases, with 16 bases between them. CDR3 amino acids: CASKKQGLFYEQYF. The CDR3 region has the DNA TGTGCCAGCAAAAAGCAGGGACTCTTCTACGAGCAGTACTTC.

This clone showed up just once. The V and J genes are TRBV30 and TRBJ2-5; D possibly corresponds to TRBD1 (6 bases). Germline V gives CDR1 GTSNPN, CDR2 SVGIG (reference sequence). The germline V and J ends were trimmed by 2 bases and 4 bases, with 11 bases remaining between them. This CDR3 comprises 13 residues. The CDR3 spells CAWSRGFRETQYF. CDR3 nucleotide sequence: TGTGCCTGGAGTAGGGGGTTCAGAGAGACCCAGTACTTC.

In nucleotides, the CDR3 is TGTGCCAGCAGCTCGACAGGCAACAATCAGCCCCAGCATTTT. It specifies CASSSTGNNQPQHF. The chain recombines TRBV28 with TRBJ1-5; D is possibly TRBD1 (6 bases). The CDR3 is made up of 14 amino acids. The V gene's germline CDR1 is MDHEN and CDR2 SYDVKM. Between the trimmed V and J ends, which lost 6 bases and 3 bases, there was a span of 12 bases.